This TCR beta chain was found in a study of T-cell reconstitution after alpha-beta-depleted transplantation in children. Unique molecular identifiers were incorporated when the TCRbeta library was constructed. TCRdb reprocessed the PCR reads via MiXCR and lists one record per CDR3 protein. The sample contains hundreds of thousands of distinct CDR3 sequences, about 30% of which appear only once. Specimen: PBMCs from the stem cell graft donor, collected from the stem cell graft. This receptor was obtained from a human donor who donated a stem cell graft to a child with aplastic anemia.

The CDR3 DNA reads TGTGCCACCGCGGATAGCAATCAGCCCCAGCATTTT. It is translated as CATADSNQPQHF. The chain has TRBV12-3 or TRBV12-4 and TRBJ1-5; no firm D call. V was clipped by 10 bases and J by 0 bases, with 7 bases between them. The CDR3 consists of 12 residues.